These 30 T cell receptor beta chains were all obtained from the same sample, sequenced in a study of shared clonotypes between healthy human individuals. The repertoire was sequenced with immunoSEQ multiplex PCR; TCRdb's copy has only in-frame clones and lacks some. The sample includes over a million clones, approximately 72% of them seen just once. The sample was memory CD4+ T cells sorted from blood. Specified subset: CD45RA-negative fraction. The receptor set was obtained from a man aged 18 to 30 in good health.

This clone was seen at least ten times. The CDR3 is CASSLSRQGAHTGELFF. The DNA for the CDR3 is TGTGCCAGCAGTTTATCGCGGCAGGGGGCCCACACCGGGGAGCTGTTTTTT. The gene calls are TRBV27 and TRBJ2-2; 8 bases map to TRBD1. With V trimmed by 0 bases and J by 3 bases, 6 bases remained unmatched. Germline-derived CDR1 and CDR2 are MNHEY and SMNVEV (reference sequence). The length of the CDR3 is 17 residues.

The J gene is TRBJ2-1, the V gene TRBV9; D uncertain. The CDR3 contains 13 residues. The ends were cut back, 1 base at V and 9 bases at J, with 11 bases in the middle. The germline V gene has CDR1 SGDLS and CDR2 YYNGEE. Written as DNA, the CDR3 is TGTGCCAGCAGCGTAAATCTGGCCACTGAGCAGTTCTTC. Translated: CASSVNLATEQFF.

This clone has a handful of counts. V gene TRBV6-4 combines with J gene TRBJ1-1; D possibly corresponds to TRBD1 (6 bases). Germline CDR1 reads MRHNA; CDR2 reads SNTAGT. The CDR3 length is 15 residues. Trimming cost V 6 bases and J 1 base, with 15 bases left between them. This chain's CDR3 is CASRGEPGQNTEAFF. The DNA of the CDR3 is TGTGCCAGCAGAGGAGAACCGGGACAGAACACTGAAGCTTTCTTT.

The CDR3 region is CAWINGGAAETQYF. In DNA form, the CDR3 reads TGTGCCTGGATTAACGGGGGGGCCGCGGAGACCCAGTACTTC. The J gene is TRBJ2-5, the V gene TRBV30; the match to TRBD2 covers 8 bases. The germline V gene has CDR1 GTSNPN and CDR2 SVGIG (reference sequence). Losses at the gene ends were 4 bases for V and 5 bases for J; bases not matched to a gene: 9. This CDR3 contains 14 residues.

The V and J genes are TRBV10-3 and TRBJ2-4; either TRBD1 or TRBD2 may fit D (5 bases each). Germline CDR1 reads ENHRY; CDR2 reads SYGVKD. The germline V and J ends were trimmed by 0 bases and 0 bases, with 15 bases remaining between them. The CDR3 totals 18 residues. The CDR3 loop reads CAISESGPRGLAKNIQYF. The CDR3 DNA reads as TGTGCCATCAGTGAGTCGGGACCACGCGGTTTAGCCAAAAACATTCAGTACTTC.

The chain has TRBV6-1 and TRBJ1-4, with D possibly TRBD1 on 5 matching bases. V was shortened by 6 bases and J by 5 bases, with 10 bases between the two germline ends. Germline values: CDR1 MNHNS, CDR2 SASEGT. CDR3 length equals 13 residues. The DNA of the CDR3 is TGTGCCAGCAGGGACAATTCAAATGAAAAACTGTTTTTT. Translated, it gives CASRDNSNEKLFF.

As concerns this clone: A single base separates this from a much larger clone, so it may be a read error. The rearrangement uses TRBV25-1 and TRBJ1-1; D uncertain. CDR3 length: 11 amino acids. Germline assignment: CDR1 MGHDK and CDR2 SYGVNS. V was trimmed by 4 bases and J by 5 bases, leaving 5 bases between them. The CDR3 spells CASSGGTEAFF. In nucleotides, the CDR3 is TGTGCCAGCAGTGGTGGGACTGAAGCTTTCTTT.

This chain connects TRBV6-5 to TRBJ1-5; possibly TRBD1 for D (6 bases). V was pared by 10 bases and J by 5 bases, with 18 bases between. Germline V gives CDR1 MNHEY, CDR2 SVGAGI. The CDR3 is 14 amino acids. DNA for the CDR3: TGTGCCACCAGCGGCTGGGGGCAAGATCAGCCCCAGCATTTT. Translation gives CATSGWGQDQPQHF.

There are a few counts of this clone. The rearrangement joins TRBV29-1 to TRBJ2-3; weak D call: TRBD1 (5 bases). The CDR3 extends over 12 amino acids. V was shortened by 2 bases and J by 5 bases, with 8 bases between the two germline ends. Germline V gives CDR1 SQVTM, CDR2 ANQGSEA. The CDR3 loop is CSVEQGKDTQYF. The CDR3 coding sequence is TGCAGCGTTGAACAGGGTAAAGATACGCAGTATTTT.

The chain uses TRBV19 and TRBJ1-1, with TRBD1 matching over 8 bases. V lost 7 bases to trimming and J lost 0 bases; unmatched junction nucleotides: 4. The CDR3 extends over 14 amino acids. Germline CDR1 is LNHDA and CDR2 is SQIVND (reference sequence). The CDR3 DNA follows: TGTGCCAGTACCCCGGACAGGGTGAACACTGAAGCTTTCTTT. It encodes CASTPDRVNTEAFF.

This clone was picked up one time. The rearrangement links TRBV5-1 to TRBJ2-7, with D perhaps matching TRBD2 (6 bases). The CDR3 has 14 amino acids. V was pared by 3 bases and J by 2 bases, with 12 bases between. CDR1 is SGHRS, CDR2 YFSETQ, per germline. The chain's CDR3 is CASSSAGRPYEQYF. The CDR3 DNA reads TGCGCCAGCAGCTCCGCGGGGCGGCCCTACGAGCAGTACTTC.

This sequence joins TRBV5-1 and TRBJ2-6; either TRBD1 or TRBD2 may fit D (5 bases each). Looked up from germline, CDR1 is SGHRS and CDR2 is YFSETQ. The CDR3 spans 16 residues. V dropped 0 bases and J dropped 2 bases, with 9 bases sitting between them. The CDR3 loop is CASSLVGTPGANVLTF. In DNA form, the CDR3 reads TGCGCCAGCAGCTTGGTGGGGACCCCTGGGGCCAACGTCCTGACTTTC.

V is TRBV5-1 and J is TRBJ1-2; D unresolved. The CDR3 has 14 residues. CDR1 is SGHRS and CDR2 is YFSETQ in the germline V gene. V dropped 0 bases and J dropped 4 bases, with 10 bases sitting between them. CDR3 nucleotide sequence: TGCGCCAGCAGCTTGGAAGGAGAAGCCTATGGCTACACCTTC. It encodes CASSLEGEAYGYTF. Looking up the rest from reference TRBV5-1 and TRBJ1-2 gives the full variable domain: KAGVTQTPRYLIKTRGQQVTLSCSPISGHRSVSWYQQTPGQGLQFLFEYFSETQRNKGNFPGRFSGRQFSNSRSEMNVSTLELGDSALYLCASSLEGEAYGYTFGSGTRLTVV.

J is TRBJ1-2 and V is TRBV18; the match to TRBD1 covers 7 bases. The germline V gene has CDR1 KGHSH and CDR2 LQKENI. The CDR3 runs 18 residues. V lost 2 bases and J lost 6; bases outside the gene matches: 18. The CDR3 loop is CASSPGNLGGGHFDGYTF. Here the CDR3 DNA reads TGTGCCAGCTCACCAGGAAATTTAGGGGGCGGGCACTTCGATGGCTACACCTTC.

The chain couples TRBV18 to TRBJ2-3; maybe TRBD2 (5 bases). V was trimmed by 3 bases and J by 2 bases, leaving 12 bases between them. From germline, CDR1 is KGHSH and CDR2 LQKENI. This CDR3 region has 15 residues. Written as DNA, the CDR3 is TGTGCCAGCTCACCCGGAGAGGGAGCCACAGATACGCAGTATTTT. This translates into CASSPGEGATDTQYF.

The table lists this clone with a few counts. This chain connects TRBV19 to TRBJ1-1, with D unclear. CDR1 is LNHDA and CDR2 is SQIVND in the germline V gene (reference sequence). The length of the CDR3 is 14 residues. The germline V and J ends were trimmed by 7 bases and 4 bases, with 16 bases remaining between them. The CDR3 coding sequence is TGTGCCAGTACCATCGGGCCGTACGGCACTGAAGCTTTCTTT. It specifies CASTIGPYGTEAFF.

In its sample, this clone was seen a few times. The J gene is TRBJ2-1, the V gene TRBV19; D remains ambiguous. V was pared by 0 bases and J by 2 bases, with 11 bases between. CDR1 LNHDA and CDR2 SQIVND come from the germline V gene (reference sequence). The CDR3 runs to 16 residues. The CDR3: CASSIDRVYAYNEQFF. CDR3 sequence (DNA): TGTGCCAGTAGTATAGACCGAGTGTACGCCTACAATGAGCAGTTCTTC. The full variable domain, in which reference TRBV19 and TRBJ2-1 provide the parts outside the CDR3, is DGGITQSPKYLFRKEGQNVTLSCEQNLNHDAMYWYRQDPGQGLRLIYYSQIVNDFQKGDIAEGYSVSREKKESFPLTVTSAQKNPTAFYLCASSIDRVYAYNEQFFGPGTRLTVL.

This chain uses TRBV19 with TRBJ1-4; D possibly corresponds to TRBD1 (5 bases). The CDR3 has 16 amino acids. Germline-derived CDR1 and CDR2 are LNHDA and SQIVND (reference sequence). The V gene lost 6 bases and the J gene lost 7 bases, with 21 bases spanning the gap. The CDR3 sequence: CASRATGLGGGEKLFF. CDR3 bases: TGTGCCAGTAGAGCCACCGGCCTGGGGGGAGGTGAAAAACTGTTTTTT.

The gene calls are TRBV2 and TRBJ1-1; D is undetermined. Trimming took 6 bases from V and 1 from J, leaving 9 bases between them. The CDR3 is made up of 13 amino acids. Germline CDR1 is SNHLY and CDR2 is FYNNEI. The CDR3 sequence is CASRPDGNTEAFF. The CDR3 nucleotides are TGTGCCAGCAGACCGGACGGGAACACTGAAGCTTTCTTT.

The rearrangement links TRBV19 to TRBJ2-3, with no clear D. The CDR3 loop spans 16 amino acids. Germline CDR1 LNHDA, CDR2 SQIVND (reference sequence). V lost 4 bases to trimming and J lost 4 bases, with 18 bases between them. The DNA of the CDR3 is TGTGCCAGTAGTAGTGCGGCTACTAAGGTCGCAGATACGCAGTATTTT. Translated, it gives CASSSAATKVADTQYF.

The rearrangement uses TRBV14 and TRBJ1-6, with D uncertain. From germline, CDR1 is SGHDN and CDR2 FVKESK. The CDR3 covers 14 residues. The V end lost 5 bases, the J end lost 6 bases, and 11 bases lay between the germline ends. The CDR3 sequence is CASSYKAPNSPLHF. The CDR3 DNA is TGTGCCAGCAGCTATAAGGCTCCTAATTCACCCCTCCACTTT.

The chain is built from TRBV30 and TRBJ1-2; D remains unclear. The length of the CDR3 is 12 residues. Trimming stripped 2 bases from V and 5 bases from J, with 9 bases between. Germline CDR1 is GTSNPN and CDR2 is SVGIG (reference sequence). The DNA of the CDR3 is TGTGCCTGGAGTCTAGAAGAGTATGGCTACACCTTC. Amino acids: CAWSLEEYGYTF.

This clone was found once. V usage is TRBV5-8 and J usage is TRBJ2-3; TRBD1 matches 8 bases. V shed 0 bases, J shed 2 bases, and the junction held 8 bases outside the gene matches. Germline assignment: CDR1 SGHTS and CDR2 YDEGEE. The CDR3 consists of 17 residues. The chain's CDR3 is CASSLALQGATTDTQYF. DNA of the CDR3: TGTGCCAGCAGCTTGGCTCTGCAGGGGGCTACCACAGATACGCAGTATTTT.

The rearrangement uses TRBV7-2 and TRBJ1-5, with D perhaps matching TRBD1 (5 bases). Germline V CDR1 and CDR2: SGHTA, FQGNSA. V lost 1 base and J lost 2, with 12 bases in between. CDR3 length: 16 residues. In DNA, the CDR3 is TGTGCCAGCAGCTTAGGACAGTCCACAGGCAATCAGCCCCAGCATTTT. The encoded protein is CASSLGQSTGNQPQHF.

This clone was seen a few times. The V and J genes are TRBV2 and TRBJ1-2, with 9 bases that match TRBD1. V trimming: 6 bases; J trimming: 4 bases; junction bases outside the gene matches: 3. The CDR3 covers 13 residues. CDR1 SNHLY and CDR2 FYNNEI come from the germline V gene. CDR3 protein: CASRGQGSYGYTF. The CDR3 DNA sequence: TGTGCCAGCAGGGGACAGGGATCCTATGGCTACACCTTC.

V and J are TRBV19 and TRBJ2-3; TRBD1 might be the D (6 bases). Trimming shortened V by 2 bases and J by 4 bases, and 7 bases separated the two germline ends. This CDR3 region has 13 residues. Per germline, CDR1 LNHDA and CDR2 SQIVND (reference sequence). CDR3 residues: CASSINRADTQYF. The DNA for the CDR3 is TGTGCCAGTAGTATAAACAGGGCAGATACGCAGTATTTT.

As for this clone: The identical CDR3 is also encoded by other nucleotide sequences in the sample. The chain is built from TRBV9 and TRBJ2-7; 12 positions agree with TRBD2. The CDR3 has 17 residues. The V gene end was trimmed by 0 bases and the J gene end by 0 bases; junction bases not matched to a gene: 4. Germline assignment: CDR1 SGDLS and CDR2 YYNGEE. CDR3 coding DNA: TGTGCCAGCAGCGTAGGGCTAGCGGGGGGGAGCTCCTACGAGCAGTACTTC. As protein: CASSVGLAGGSSYEQYF.

V gene TRBV29-1 combines with J gene TRBJ2-3, with TRBD1 matching over 9 bases. In germline, CDR1 is SQVTM, CDR2 ANQGSEA. The CDR3 loop spans 15 amino acids. After removal of 5 bases from V and 0 bases from J, the junction contained 6 bases not matched to a gene. CDR3 coding DNA: TGCAGCGTTACAGGGGGCGGCCCTAGCACAGATACGCAGTATTTT. The encoded protein is CSVTGGGPSTDTQYF.

The rearrangement uses TRBV4-2 and TRBJ2-2; D may be TRBD2 (5 bases). Trimming pared 0 bases from V and 5 bases from J, leaving 7 bases between. The CDR3 is 14 amino acids. Germline-derived CDR1 and CDR2 are LGHNA and YNFKEQ. The CDR3 DNA sequence: TGTGCCAGCAGCCAAGAGAGCGGAACCGGGGAGCTGTTTTTT. It codes for CASSQESGTGELFF.

The J gene is TRBJ2-4, the V gene TRBV6-6; 9 bases fit TRBD1. Unmatched junction bases numbered 5, after V lost 4 bases and J lost 1 base. The CDR3 spans 16 residues. CDR1 MNHNY and CDR2 SVGAGI come from the germline V gene (reference sequence). The DNA for the CDR3 is TGTGCCAGCAGTTCAGGACAGGGGACGGCCAAAAACATTCAGTACTTC. This sequence encodes CASSSGQGTAKNIQYF.